Following are 22 T cell receptor beta chains from one sample sequenced in a study of shared clonotypes between healthy human individuals. Assay: immunoSEQ multiplex PCR; the TCRdb copy retains only in-frame clones and omits some. This table holds about 2.1 million clones, about 93% found once. Terminally differentiated effector memory CD45RA+ cells were excluded by CCR7 positive selection of CD45RO-negative cells. Material for sequencing was naive CD8+ T cells from PBMCs. The receptors were gathered from a man younger than 35 in good health. Some clones in this sample may be carry-over from other donors' samples.

This chain connects TRBV28 to TRBJ1-2; possible D gene TRBD1, 5 bases. From germline, CDR1 is MDHEN and CDR2 SYDVKM. V dropped 6 bases and J dropped 7 bases, with 12 bases sitting between them. The CDR3 is 12 residues long. This CDR3 reads CASRGRLSGYTF. The CDR3 DNA reads TGTGCCAGCAGGGGACGGCTCAGTGGCTACACCTTC.

The genes are TRBV6-1 and TRBJ2-7, with 9 nucleotides matching TRBD1. The CDR3 sequence is 18 residues long. V lost 2 bases, J lost 3 bases, and 14 bases stayed unmatched. Germline CDR1 MNHNS, CDR2 SASEGT. CDR3 in amino acids: CASSERGQGFTVLYEQYF. In DNA, the CDR3 is TGTGCCAGCAGTGAAAGGGGACAGGGTTTTACGGTCCTCTACGAGCAGTACTTC.

Worth noting for this clone: The same CDR3 arises from other DNA sequences in this sample as well. CDR3 in amino acids: CASSYGRTYEQYF. In DNA form, the CDR3 reads TGTGCCAGCAGTTACGGGCGCACCTACGAGCAGTACTTC. The gene calls are TRBV6-5 and TRBJ2-7; D not resolved. From germline, CDR1 is MNHEY and CDR2 SVGAGI. Deletions cut 2 bases from V and 2 bases from J, with 7 bases between. The CDR3 totals 13 residues.

The chain uses TRBV5-1 and TRBJ2-7, with TRBD1 identical over 8 bases. Germline V gene lookup returns CDR1 SGHRS and CDR2 YFSETQ. V lost 4 bases, J lost 3 bases, and 6 bases stayed unmatched. The CDR3 has 14 residues. The CDR3 DNA is TGCGCCAGCAGCGGGACAGGAGGATACTACGAGCAGTACTTC. Protein sequence: CASSGTGGYYEQYF.

This chain joins TRBV5-6 and TRBJ1-5; D not certain. V dropped 4 bases and J dropped 6 bases, with 8 bases sitting between them. Germline values: CDR1 SGHDT, CDR2 YYEEEE. The length of the CDR3 is 12 residues. The CDR3 protein is CASSTAGQPQHF. CDR3 coding DNA: TGTGCCAGCAGCACCGCGGGTCAGCCCCAGCATTTT. Supplemented by reference TRBV5-6 and TRBJ1-5, the full variable domain reads DAGVTQSPTHLIKTRGQQVTLRCSPKSGHDTVSWYQQALGQGPQFIFQYYEEEERQRGNFPDRFSGHQFPNYSSELNVNALLLGDSALYLCASSTAGQPQHFGDGTRLSIL.

The chain combines TRBV9 with TRBJ2-1, with D perhaps given as TRBD1 or TRBD2 (5 bases each). The CDR3 is 13 amino acids. Germline V gives CDR1 SGDLS, CDR2 YYNGEE. Trimming removed 4 bases at V and 8 bases at J, with 13 bases between. The CDR3 here is CASSSGRGYEQFF. Written as DNA, the CDR3 is TGTGCCAGCAGCTCGGGACGGGGTTATGAGCAGTTCTTC.

In the case of this clone: Other DNA sequences in the sample encode the same CDR3. The rearrangement joins TRBV27 to TRBJ1-1; no definite D call. Between the trimmed V and J ends, which lost 6 bases and 0 bases, there was a span of 5 bases. The germline gives CDR1 MNHEY, CDR2 SMNVEV (reference sequence). There are 12 residues in the CDR3. The CDR3 DNA reads TGTGCCAGCAGCACATTGAACACTGAAGCTTTCTTT. Translated: CASSTLNTEAFF.

The chain has TRBV9 and TRBJ1-1, with D unresolved. The V end was cut by 7 bases, the J end by 3 bases, with 37 bases between. The CDR3 has 21 residues. Germline assignment: CDR1 SGDLS and CDR2 YYNGEE. DNA of the CDR3: TGTGCCAGCGGCCACCCTGCTCGACGCCCAACACGGGGTGGTGTCGACACTGAAGCTTTCTTT. Protein sequence: CASGHPARRPTRGGVDTEAFF. Combining the CDR3 with reference TRBV9 and TRBJ1-1 gives the whole variable domain DSGVTQTPKHLITATGQRVTLRCSPRSGDLSVYWYQQSLDQGLQFLIQYYNGEERAKGNILERFSAQQFPDLHSELNLSSLELGDSALYFCASGHPARRPTRGGVDTEAFFGQGTRLTVV.

The J gene is TRBJ2-1, the V gene TRBV28; 7 bases line up with TRBD2. The trim removed 5 bases at V and 4 bases at J, leaving 23 bases unmatched. This CDR3 is built from 20 residues. Germline V gene sequence: CDR1 MDHEN, CDR2 SYDVKM. The CDR3 is CASSPEPGGSQLGPYNEQFF. CDR3 coding DNA: TGTGCCAGCAGTCCTGAGCCCGGGGGGAGTCAACTTGGGCCTTACAATGAGCAGTTCTTC.

This chain joins TRBV30 and TRBJ2-7; no clear D gene. The V gene's germline CDR1 is GTSNPN and CDR2 SVGIG (reference sequence). The CDR3 consists of 13 residues. V was shortened by 0 bases and J by 6 bases, with 12 bases between the two germline ends. CDR3 coding DNA: TGTGCCTGGAGTGTACTCCCCCCCTCCGAGCAGTACTTC. Amino acids: CAWSVLPPSEQYF. Together with reference TRBV30 and TRBJ2-7, the CDR3 gives the full variable domain: SQTIHQWPATLVQPVGSPLSLECTVEGTSNPNLYWYRQAAGRGLQLLFYSVGIGQISSEVPQNLSASRPQDRQFILSSKKLLLSDSGFYLCAWSVLPPSEQYFGPGTRLTVT.

The chain recombines TRBV7-9 with TRBJ2-5, with D hard to call. The ends were cut back, 4 bases at V and 5 bases at J, with 8 bases in the middle. The CDR3 length is 12 residues. CDR1 is SEHNR and CDR2 is FQNEAQ in the germline V gene (reference sequence). CDR3 coding DNA: TGTGCCAGCAGCTCGTTAAGCGAGACCCAGTACTTC. This translates into CASSSLSETQYF. The full variable domain, in which reference TRBV7-9 and TRBJ2-5 provide the parts outside the CDR3, is DTGVSQNPRHKITKRGQNVTFRCDPISEHNRLYWYRQTLGQGPEFLTYFQNEAQLEKSRLLSDRFSAERPKGSFSTLEIQRTEQGDSAMYLCASSSLSETQYFGPGTRLLVL.

CDR3 in DNA: TGTGCCAGCAGTTTACGGGGTGTTCGAGAGACCCAGTACTTC. This gives the protein CASSLRGVRETQYF. The chain is built from TRBV28 and TRBJ2-5, with TRBD2 as a possible D gene (5 bases). Germline lookup yields CDR1 MDHEN and CDR2 SYDVKM. Trimming left V 2 bases short and J 4 bases short, with 11 bases between. The CDR3 contains 14 residues.

The rearrangement links TRBV27 to TRBJ2-1, with 9 bases aligning to TRBD2. Germline CDR1 reads MNHEY; CDR2 reads SMNVEV (reference sequence). This CDR3 has 16 residues. The V gene end was trimmed by 6 bases and the J gene end by 4 bases; junction bases not matched to a gene: 10. CDR3 loop: CASSYIAGAIYNEQFF. The CDR3, as DNA: TGTGCCAGCAGCTATATAGCGGGAGCCATATACAATGAGCAGTTCTTC.

The gene calls are TRBV11-2 and TRBJ2-1; D remains ambiguous. Germline V gene sequence: CDR1 SGHAT, CDR2 FQNNGV. V lost 5 bases and J lost 8, with 16 bases in between. This CDR3 is 14 amino acids long. CDR3 loop: CASSRAKGRDEQFF. DNA of the CDR3: TGTGCCAGCAGCCGGGCTAAGGGCCGGGATGAGCAGTTCTTC. Full variable domain (rest looked up from reference TRBV11-2 and TRBJ2-1): EAGVAQSPRYKIIEKRQSVAFWCNPISGHATLYWYQQILGQGPKLLIQFQNNGVVDDSQLPKDRFSAERLKGVDSTLKIQPAKLEDSAVYLCASSRAKGRDEQFFGPGTRLTVL.

V and J are TRBV27 and TRBJ2-1; D remains ambiguous. Germline CDR1 and CDR2: MNHEY and SMNVEV (reference sequence). The CDR3 extends over 13 amino acids. V lost 4 bases to trimming and J lost 8 bases, with 12 bases between them. The CDR3 DNA reads as TGTGCCAGCAGTTCGGGCCCAAGCTATGAGCAGTTCTTC. Translated, it gives CASSSGPSYEQFF.

This chain connects TRBV7-9 to TRBJ2-1, with a weak D call TRBD2 (5 bases). The V end lost 5 bases, the J end lost 6 bases, and 26 bases lay between the germline ends. Germline lookup yields CDR1 SEHNR and CDR2 FQNEAQ (reference sequence). CDR3 length equals 18 residues. CDR3 sequence: CASSRQTQLSVWSNEQFF. The CDR3 DNA sequence: TGTGCCAGCAGCCGTCAGACCCAACTTAGCGTCTGGAGCAATGAGCAGTTCTTC.

The CDR3 nucleotides read TGTGCCAGCAGTGGGGACACTGGAAACACCATATATTTT. It specifies CASSGDTGNTIYF. This chain connects TRBV25-1 to TRBJ1-3; maybe TRBD1 (6 bases). The length of the CDR3 is 13 residues. Germline V gene data show CDR1 as MGHDK and CDR2 as SYGVNS. V was clipped by 4 bases and J by 2 bases, with 6 bases between them.

The chain joins TRBV28 to TRBJ2-7; D call uncertain. V gave up 6 bases and J gave up 4 bases, with 10 bases separating them. The CDR3 is made up of 12 amino acids. The germline V gene encodes CDR1 MDHEN and CDR2 SYDVKM. This CDR3 is CASSHRVYEQYF. DNA of the CDR3: TGTGCCAGCAGCCACCGGGTGTACGAGCAGTACTTC. Full variable domain (rest looked up from reference TRBV28 and TRBJ2-7): DVKVTQSSRYLVKRTGEKVFLECVQDMDHENMFWYRQDPGLGLRLIYFSYDVKMKEKGDIPEGYSVSREKKERFSLILESASTNQTSMYLCASSHRVYEQYFGPGTRLTVT.

This clone occurred once. The J gene is TRBJ1-3, the V gene TRBV7-9; the D is unclear. Germline lookup yields CDR1 SEHNR and CDR2 FQNEAQ (reference sequence). This CDR3 has 13 amino acids. Trimming stripped 5 bases from V and 3 bases from J, with 8 bases between. CDR3: CASSGTDGNTIYF. Here the CDR3 DNA reads TGTGCCAGCAGCGGAACGGATGGAAACACCATATATTTT.

This sequence joins TRBV7-9 and TRBJ2-5, with 15 bases that match TRBD2. Germline V gene data show CDR1 as SEHNR and CDR2 as FQNEAQ (reference sequence). The CDR3 spans 17 residues. Germline trimming cut 4 bases from V and 4 bases from J; bases unmatched to any gene: 7. CDR3 bases: TGTGCCAGCAGCTCTGACCGGACTAGCGGGAGGGTAGAGACCCAGTACTTC. This sequence encodes CASSSDRTSGRVETQYF.

This chain connects TRBV19 to TRBJ2-7; 8 bases fit TRBD2. The CDR3 is 14 amino acids. Unmatched junction bases numbered 5, after V lost 6 bases and J lost 1 base. CDR1 LNHDA and CDR2 SQIVND come from the germline V gene (reference sequence). Here the CDR3 DNA reads TGTGCCAGTAGCAAGGTAGCGGGGTCCTACGAGCAGTACTTC. Translating it yields CASSKVAGSYEQYF.

This chain links TRBV7-9 with TRBJ1-3; tentative D call: TRBD1 (5 bases). The germline V gene encodes CDR1 SEHNR and CDR2 FQNEAQ (reference sequence). The CDR3 consists of 18 residues. V lost 4 bases and J 3 bases, leaving 22 bases between the germline ends. The CDR3 spells CASSSPRLRQGNGNTIYF. The CDR3 DNA reads TGTGCCAGCAGCTCACCCCGCCTCCGCCAGGGTAATGGAAACACCATATATTTT.